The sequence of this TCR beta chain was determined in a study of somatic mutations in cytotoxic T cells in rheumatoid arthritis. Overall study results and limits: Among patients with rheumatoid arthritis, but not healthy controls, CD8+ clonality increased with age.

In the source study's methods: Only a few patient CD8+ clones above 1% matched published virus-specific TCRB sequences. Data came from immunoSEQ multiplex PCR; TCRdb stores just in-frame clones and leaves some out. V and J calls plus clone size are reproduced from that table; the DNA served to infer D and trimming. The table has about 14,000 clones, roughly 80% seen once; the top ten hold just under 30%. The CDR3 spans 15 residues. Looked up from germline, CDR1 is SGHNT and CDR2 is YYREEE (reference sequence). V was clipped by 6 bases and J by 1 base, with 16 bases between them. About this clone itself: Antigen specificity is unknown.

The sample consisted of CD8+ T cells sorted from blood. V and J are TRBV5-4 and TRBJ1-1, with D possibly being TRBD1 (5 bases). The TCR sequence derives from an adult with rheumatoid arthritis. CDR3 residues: CASIHSAQANTEAFF. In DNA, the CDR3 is TGTGCCAGCATCCACTCTGCACAGGCGAACACTGAAGCTTTCTTT.